This T cell receptor beta chain was sequenced during a study of neoadjuvant anti-PD-1 for oral cavity cancer. As for the study in general: Before surgery, most patients got three to four biweekly 3 mg/kg nivolumab doses.

These newly diagnosed stage II-IVA oral cavity squamous cell carcinoma patients had no prior systemic or radiation treatment. Blood cells were analyzed directly, without culture or expansion. Some clones are missing from TCRdb's copy, which holds only in-frame ones; the method was immunoSEQ multiplex PCR. Among over 30,000 clones listed, more than 75% were seen once. Germline CDR1 ENHRY, CDR2 SYGVKD. Trimming removed 4 bases at V and 2 bases at J, with 14 bases between. The CDR3 contains 15 residues. Sequencing was performed on PBMCs, taken before nivolumab (anti-PD-1) treatment. The sequence derives from a person aged 35-79 years with oral cavity squamous cell carcinoma. This rearrangement joins TRBV10-3 to TRBJ1-2, with a tentative D call TRBD1 (6 bases). In DNA, the CDR3 is TGTGCCATCAGTGGTACAGGGAAGCAAAACTATGGCTACACCTTC. Encoded protein: CAISGTGKQNYGYTF.